This T cell receptor beta chain derives from a study of OX40 agonist ivuxolimab in advanced cancers. Libraries were prepared by immunoSEQ multiplex PCR; TCRdb keeps only in-frame clonotypes and omits some of them. The profile shows some 86,000 clones, approximately 86% of them singletons. V lost 2 bases and J lost 3, with 16 bases in between. Germline CDR1 is LGHNT and CDR2 is FRNRAP. The CDR3 extends over 17 amino acids. The chain is built from TRBV12-5 and TRBJ1-4; D is ambiguous. The sample here was CD4+ or CD8+ T cells sorted from blood, taken in a trial of the OX40 agonist ivuxolimab. This TCR derives from an adult with an advanced solid tumor such as melanoma, head and neck, liver or kidney cancer. CDR3 DNA: TGTGCTAGTGGTTTGATTAGGCCCGGGGAGGCTAATGAAAAACTGTTTTTT. Protein product: CASGLIRPGEANEKLFF.